Following are 23 T cell receptor beta chains from one sample sequenced in a study of shared clonotypes between healthy human individuals. Assay: immunoSEQ multiplex PCR; the TCRdb copy retains only in-frame clones and omits some. Here the sample spans some 1 million clones, roughly 70% being singletons. Sequencing was performed on memory CD4+ T cells sorted from blood. The subset: CD45RA-negative fraction. These receptors were collected from a man younger than 35 in good health.

For this clone: This same CDR3 is encoded by further DNA sequences in the sample. V usage is TRBV6-5 and J usage is TRBJ1-5, with no clear D. Germline CDR1 is MNHEY and CDR2 is SVGAGI. V was cut by 3 bases and J by 1 base, with 4 bases left in between. This CDR3 is built from 13 residues. The CDR3 nucleotides are TGTGCCAGCAGTTATTCCAGCAATCAGCCCCAGCATTTT. The encoded protein is CASSYSSNQPQHF.

In the case of this clone: In the same sample, other DNA sequences code for this CDR3. The chain employs TRBV30 and TRBJ1-2; D uncertain. Germline lookup yields CDR1 GTSNPN and CDR2 SVGIG (reference sequence). Trimming stripped 2 bases from V and 3 bases from J, with 4 bases between. The CDR3 has 11 residues. For the CDR3, the DNA is TGTGCCTGGAGTCAGGACTATGGCTACACCTTC. Protein sequence: CAWSQDYGYTF.

V is TRBV27 and J is TRBJ2-2; D remains ambiguous. CDR1 and CDR2 from the germline V gene are MNHEY and SMNVEV (reference sequence). V shed 6 bases and J shed 6 bases, with 17 bases lying between them. The CDR3 has 15 amino acids. The chain's CDR3 is CASSPYWDSSGELFF. For the CDR3, the DNA is TGTGCCAGCAGCCCGTATTGGGATTCGTCCGGGGAGCTGTTTTTT.

The rearrangement links TRBV7-2 to TRBJ1-1, with D perhaps TRBD1 (6 bases). Germline CDR1 and CDR2: SGHTA and FQGNSA. Trimming took off 5 bases at V and 4 bases at J, with 8 bases between the two ends. The CDR3 consists of 12 residues. The CDR3 region has the DNA TGTGCCAGCAGCATCAGGGGCACTGAAGCTTTCTTT. Its protein is CASSIRGTEAFF. The full variable domain, with the rest looked up from reference TRBV7-2 and TRBJ1-1, is GAGVSQSPSNKVTEKGKDVELRCDPISGHTALYWYRQSLGQGLEFLIYFQGNSAPDKSGLPSDRFSAERTGGSVSTLTIQRTQQEDSAVYLCASSIRGTEAFFGQGTRLTVV.

The chain is built from TRBV6-6 and TRBJ2-2, with TRBD2 matching over 7 bases. With 2 bases clipped from V and 8 bases from J, the junction kept 5 bases outside the gene matches. The CDR3 contains 14 residues. Germline V gene data show CDR1 as MNHNY and CDR2 as SVGAGI (reference sequence). The CDR3 DNA reads as TGTGCCAGCAGTTACGGACTAGAGGGGGGGGAGCTGTTTTTT. Residues: CASSYGLEGGELFF.

The gene calls are TRBV10-2 and TRBJ1-2, with no clear D. CDR1 is WSHSY and CDR2 is SAAADI in the germline V gene. The CDR3 consists of 15 residues. Trimming took off 4 bases at V and 2 bases at J, with 14 bases between the two ends. The CDR3 sequence: CASSAPNSPNYGYTF. Written as DNA, the CDR3 is TGCGCCAGCAGTGCCCCGAACAGCCCAAACTATGGCTACACCTTC.

The CDR3 nucleotides read TGTGCCTGGAGTCTCCTAGCGGGAGTTGCTTCCTTCTTC. It is translated as CAWSLLAGVASFF. This chain uses TRBV30 with TRBJ2-1, with TRBD2 matching 10 bases. CDR1 and CDR2 from the germline V gene are GTSNPN and SVGIG (reference sequence). This CDR3 spans 13 amino acids. Trimming at V came to 2 bases and at J to 16 bases, leaving 11 bases not matched to a gene.

This sequence joins TRBV2 and TRBJ1-6; no clear D. Germline CDR1 is SNHLY and CDR2 is FYNNEI. V gave up 5 bases and J gave up 14 bases, with 19 bases separating them. CDR3 length: 14 amino acids. CDR3 amino acids: CASSFPEDSGTLHF. CDR3 bases: TGTGCCAGCAGTTTTCCGGAAGATTCGGGGACCCTCCACTTT.

This clone came up a few times. The chain has TRBV30 and TRBJ2-2; 7 bases are a match to TRBD1. The CDR3 covers 11 residues. Germline assignment: CDR1 GTSNPN and CDR2 SVGIG (reference sequence). V dropped 8 bases and J dropped 10; count of bases not matched to a gene: 7. The CDR3, as DNA: TGTGCCCAAACAGGGGCCGAGGAGCTGTTTTTT. Translated, it gives CAQTGAEELFF.

Notes on this clone: A much larger clone lies a single base off, so this may be a read error. This chain links TRBV5-4 with TRBJ2-3; D unclear. CDR3 length: 13 residues. CDR1 SGHNT and CDR2 YYREEE come from the germline V gene (reference sequence). V gave up 2 bases and J gave up 2 bases, with 6 bases separating them. The CDR3 nucleotides are TGTGCCAGCAGCTTCGGAATCACAGATACGCAGTATTTT. This translates into CASSFGITDTQYF.

This clone was counted at least ten times. This chain uses TRBV19 with TRBJ1-5; D is ambiguous. Germline V gene data show CDR1 as LNHDA and CDR2 as SQIVND (reference sequence). V was clipped by 9 bases and J by 0 bases, with 6 bases between them. The CDR3 consists of 12 residues. As DNA, the CDR3 is TGTGCCAGCCATGCTAGCAATCAGCCCCAGCATTTT. This sequence encodes CASHASNQPQHF.

Concerning this clone: This same CDR3 is encoded by further DNA sequences in the sample. V is TRBV18 and J is TRBJ2-7; 10 bases line up with TRBD2. The CDR3 totals 14 residues. The junction had 1 base not matched to a gene; V was cut back by 2 bases and J by 3 bases. Germline V lookup: CDR1 KGHSH, CDR2 LQKENI. DNA of the CDR3: TGTGCCAGCTCACCAAGCGGGGGGGTCTACGAGCAGTACTTC. It is translated as CASSPSGGVYEQYF.

CDR3 in DNA: TGTGCCTGGAGTGCGGACAGTAAATATGGCTACACCTTC. It is translated as CAWSADSKYGYTF. The chain has TRBV30 and TRBJ1-2, with D possibly matching TRBD1 (6 bases). CDR1 is GTSNPN and CDR2 is SVGIG in the germline V gene (reference sequence). The CDR3 consists of 13 residues. Trimming pared 1 base from V and 5 bases from J, leaving 11 bases between.

This clone appeared a few times. The rearrangement joins TRBV7-2 to TRBJ1-1; no clear D. This CDR3 is built from 12 residues. V lost 5 bases, J lost 1 base, and 5 bases lay in between. Per germline, CDR1 SGHTA and CDR2 FQGNSA. The CDR3 DNA is TGTGCCAGCAGCGCGGGGAACACTGAAGCTTTCTTT. It encodes CASSAGNTEAFF. Filled out from reference TRBV7-2 and TRBJ1-1, the complete variable domain reads GAGVSQSPSNKVTEKGKDVELRCDPISGHTALYWYRQSLGQGLEFLIYFQGNSAPDKSGLPSDRFSAERTGGSVSTLTIQRTQQEDSAVYLCASSAGNTEAFFGQGTRLTVV.

The chain links TRBV19 to TRBJ2-7; D unclear. The CDR3 length is 11 residues. Germline CDR1 LNHDA, CDR2 SQIVND (reference sequence). The germline V and J ends were trimmed by 3 bases and 7 bases, with 7 bases remaining between them. The CDR3 sequence: CASSIGREQYF. The CDR3 DNA reads TGTGCCAGTAGTATCGGGCGAGAGCAGTACTTC.

The V gene is TRBV28, the J gene TRBJ2-3; D remains unclear. Germline CDR1 reads MDHEN; CDR2 reads SYDVKM. Deletions cut 6 bases from V and 9 bases from J, with 16 bases between. CDR3 length: 13 amino acids. Written as DNA, the CDR3 is TGTGCCAGCAGACACCCCCTTCGCCTAACGCAGTATTTT. Translating gives CASRHPLRLTQYF.

The V gene is TRBV5-1, the J gene TRBJ2-7, with D tentatively TRBD1 (7 bases). V was shortened by 0 bases and J by 0 bases, with 13 bases between the two germline ends. This CDR3 region has 16 residues. Germline V CDR1 and CDR2: SGHRS, YFSETQ. The CDR3 reads CASSLGRGPHSYEQYF. The CDR3, as DNA: TGCGCCAGCAGCTTGGGGAGGGGGCCCCACTCCTACGAGCAGTACTTC.

In nucleotides, the CDR3 is TGTGCCAGCAACCTCAGAGGCCTTTCACCCCTCCACTTT. Its translation is CASNLRGLSPLHF. The chain uses TRBV5-6 and TRBJ1-6; D is unclear. The CDR3 consists of 13 residues. The germline V gene has CDR1 SGHDT and CDR2 YYEEEE. V lost 6 bases, J lost 9 bases, and 13 bases lay in between.

A few counts support this clone. The rearrangement uses TRBV7-8 and TRBJ2-7, with a tentative D call TRBD1 (6 bases). The germline gives CDR1 SGHVS, CDR2 FQNEAQ. V was cut by 8 bases and J by 1 base, with 18 bases left in between. The CDR3 has 15 amino acids. CDR3: CASAPGQRLSYEQYF. Here the CDR3 DNA reads TGTGCCAGCGCCCCAGGACAGCGTCTATCCTACGAGCAGTACTTC.

This chain links TRBV28 with TRBJ1-1, with D maybe TRBD1 (5 bases). V lost 5 bases and J 7 bases, leaving 14 bases between the germline ends. The CDR3 spans 13 residues. CDR1 MDHEN and CDR2 SYDVKM come from the germline V gene. CDR3 DNA sequence: TGTGCCAGCAGTAGGGGCTATTTATATGAAGCTTTCTTT. This codes for CASSRGYLYEAFF.

The chain is built from TRBV19 and TRBJ2-7; maybe TRBD2 (5 bases). With 5 bases removed from V and 3 bases from J, the gap between germline ends came to 11 bases. The CDR3 consists of 13 residues. CDR1 and CDR2 (germline): LNHDA, SQIVND (reference sequence). The CDR3, as DNA: TGTGCCAGTAGTGTATCACTAGACTACGAGCAGTACTTC. Its protein product is CASSVSLDYEQYF.

V is TRBV4-1 and J is TRBJ2-7, with D maybe TRBD2 (5 bases). Germline V CDR1 and CDR2: MGHRA, YSYEKL. CDR3 length: 14 amino acids. The V and J ends lost 1 base and 3 bases respectively, with 10 bases between them. Here the CDR3 reads CASSQVGVLYEQYF. CDR3 sequence (DNA): TGCGCCAGCAGCCAAGTCGGGGTCCTCTACGAGCAGTACTTC.

The V and J genes are TRBV6-5 and TRBJ1-5; D might be TRBD1 (6 bases). The CDR3 sequence is 14 residues long. Germline V CDR1 and CDR2: MNHEY, SVGAGI. With 7 bases removed from V and 6 bases from J, the gap between germline ends came to 16 bases. The CDR3 sequence: CASTPSGQSQPQHF. In DNA, the CDR3 is TGTGCCAGCACCCCCTCGGGACAAAGTCAGCCCCAGCATTTT.